One sample yielded the 8 T cell receptor beta chains listed below, sequenced in a study of T cells in Graves' hyperthyroidism and ophthalmopathy. The source material, RNA transcripts, was used to amplify TCR beta CDR3 regions. Using the HTBI primer set, a first-round RT-PCR was run on the TCR CDR3. MiXCR, run by TCRdb on the multiplex PCR reads, gives a single entry per CDR3 protein. The sample holds about 700,000 distinct CDR3 sequences, roughly 15% seen once. Sequencing was carried out using blood. The receptors originated from a woman younger than 35 with Graves' hyperthyroidism.

This clonotype has ten or more counts. The CDR3 DNA is TGTGCCAGCAGTGAAGCGCTTCTGCCAGAAACTAGCACAGATACGCAGTATTTT. Its protein is CASSEALLPETSTDTQYF. This chain joins TRBV2 and TRBJ2-3; no clear D gene. The V end lost 0 bases, the J end lost 0 bases, and 16 bases lay between the germline ends. The length of the CDR3 is 18 residues. Germline V gene lookup returns CDR1 SNHLY and CDR2 FYNNEI.

This clonotype was detected ten times or more. The rearrangement links TRBV4-3 to TRBJ1-5; D remains ambiguous. Trimming took 0 bases from V and 1 from J, leaving 7 bases between them. The CDR3 is 15 amino acids. Germline CDR1 is LGHNA and CDR2 is YSLEER. The CDR3 loop reads CASSQDGLSNQPQHF. The DNA of the CDR3 is TGCGCCAGCAGCCAAGACGGCCTAAGCAATCAGCCCCAGCATTTT.

J is TRBJ1-6 and V is TRBV6-1; D might be TRBD1 (6 bases). The CDR3 is made up of 15 amino acids. CDR1 and CDR2 (germline): MNHNS, SASEGT. V lost 6 bases to trimming and J lost 9 bases, with 18 bases between them. The CDR3 sequence: CASSFGDRMGSPLHF. CDR3 coding DNA: TGTGCCAGCAGCTTTGGTGACAGGATGGGTTCACCCCTCCACTTT.

The chain is built from TRBV29-1 and TRBJ2-2; D gene uncertain. The length of the CDR3 is 11 residues. CDR1 is SQVTM and CDR2 is ANQGSEA in the germline V gene. The CDR3 DNA reads TGCAACACAACTCGCGTCGGGGAGCTGTTTTTT. Its translation is CNTTRVGELFF.

In this sample, this clonotype turned up many times. The chain couples TRBV2 to TRBJ2-7; D possibly corresponds to TRBD2 (6 bases). This CDR3 has 16 residues. Germline V gives CDR1 SNHLY, CDR2 FYNNEI. V lost 2 bases and J lost 4, with 18 bases in between. The CDR3 DNA sequence: TGTGCCAGCAGTGAATTTTGGCTCGGGGGACGGTACGAGCAGTACTTC. Translated: CASSEFWLGGRYEQYF.

This clonotype was counted many times. The chain combines TRBV9 with TRBJ1-2; 8 bases map to TRBD1. V trimming: 3 bases; J trimming: 7 bases; junction bases outside the gene matches: 8. Germline CDR1 SGDLS, CDR2 YYNGEE. The CDR3 spans 14 residues. The CDR3 region has the DNA TGTGCCAGCAGCGCCCAGGACAGGGATCTTGGCTACACCTTC. It encodes CASSAQDRDLGYTF.

This clonotype was counted a few times. This chain joins TRBV2 and TRBJ1-4; D is unclear. Germline V gene lookup returns CDR1 SNHLY and CDR2 FYNNEI. The length of the CDR3 is 14 residues. V lost 6 bases and J 1 base, leaving 9 bases between the germline ends. CDR3 sequence (DNA): TGTGCCAGCAGACAGTCAGTAACTAATGAAAAACTGTTTTTT. The encoded protein is CASRQSVTNEKLFF.

This clonotype was seen only a few times. This chain connects TRBV19 to TRBJ2-7; tentative D call: TRBD2 (7 bases). This CDR3 contains 13 residues. Germline CDR1 reads LNHDA; CDR2 reads SQIVND (reference sequence). The germline V and J ends were trimmed by 10 bases and 3 bases, with 16 bases remaining between them. CDR3 sequence reads: CATEGGEDYEQYF. The DNA for the CDR3 is TGTGCCACCGAAGGGGGGGAGGACTACGAGCAGTACTTC.